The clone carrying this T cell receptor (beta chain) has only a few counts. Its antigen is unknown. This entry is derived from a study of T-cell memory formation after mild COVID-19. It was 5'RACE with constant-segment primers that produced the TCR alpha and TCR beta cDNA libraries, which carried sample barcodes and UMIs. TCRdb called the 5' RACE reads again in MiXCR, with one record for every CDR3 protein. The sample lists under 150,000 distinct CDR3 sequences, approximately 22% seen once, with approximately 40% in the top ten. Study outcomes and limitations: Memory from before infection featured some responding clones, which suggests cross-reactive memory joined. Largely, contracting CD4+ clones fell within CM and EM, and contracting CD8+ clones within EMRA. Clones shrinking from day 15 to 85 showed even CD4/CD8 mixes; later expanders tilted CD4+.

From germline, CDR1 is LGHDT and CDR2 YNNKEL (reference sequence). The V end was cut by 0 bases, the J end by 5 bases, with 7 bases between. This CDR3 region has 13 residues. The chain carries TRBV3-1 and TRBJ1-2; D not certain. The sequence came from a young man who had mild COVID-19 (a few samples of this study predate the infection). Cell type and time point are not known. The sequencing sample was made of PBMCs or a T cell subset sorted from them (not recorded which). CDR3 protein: CASSQDLEYGYTF. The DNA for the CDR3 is TGTGCCAGCAGCCAAGATCTCGAGTATGGCTACACCTTC.